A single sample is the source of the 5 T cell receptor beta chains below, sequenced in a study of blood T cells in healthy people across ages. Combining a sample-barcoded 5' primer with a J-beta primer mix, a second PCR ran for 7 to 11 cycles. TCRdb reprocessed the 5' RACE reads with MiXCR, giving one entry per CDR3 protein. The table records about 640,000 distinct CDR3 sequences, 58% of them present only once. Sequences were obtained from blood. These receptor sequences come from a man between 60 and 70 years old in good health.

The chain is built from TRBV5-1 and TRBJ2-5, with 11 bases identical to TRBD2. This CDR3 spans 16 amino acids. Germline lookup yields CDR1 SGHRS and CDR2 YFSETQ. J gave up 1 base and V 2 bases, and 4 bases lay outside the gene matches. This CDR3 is CASSFSLAGGQETQYF. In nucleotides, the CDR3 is TGCGCCAGCAGCTTCTCCCTAGCGGGGGGCCAAGAGACCCAGTACTTC.

CDR3 coding DNA: TGCAGTGGAGGCGGGACAGGGGAAGGTGGCTACACCTTC. Its protein product is CSGGGTGEGGYTF. This chain uses TRBV20-1 with TRBJ1-2, with 10 bases lining up with TRBD1. The CDR3 loop spans 13 amino acids. The V segment lost 7 bases and the J segment 7 bases; nucleotides outside the gene matches: 9. Germline assignment: CDR1 DFQATT and CDR2 SNEGSKA (reference sequence).

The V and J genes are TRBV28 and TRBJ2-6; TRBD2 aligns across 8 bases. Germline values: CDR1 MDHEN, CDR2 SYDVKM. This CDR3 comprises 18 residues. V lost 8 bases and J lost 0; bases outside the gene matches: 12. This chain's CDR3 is CASGSPGGGISGANVLTF. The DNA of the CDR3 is TGTGCCAGCGGGTCCCCGGGGGGGGGCATCTCTGGGGCCAACGTCCTGACTTTC.

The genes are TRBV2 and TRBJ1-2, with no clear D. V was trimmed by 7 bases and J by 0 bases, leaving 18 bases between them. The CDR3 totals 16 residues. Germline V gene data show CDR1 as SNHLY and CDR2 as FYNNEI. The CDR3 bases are TGTGCCAGCATTCCTGACCAGACTGCAGCTAACTATGGCTACACCTTC. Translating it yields CASIPDQTAANYGYTF.

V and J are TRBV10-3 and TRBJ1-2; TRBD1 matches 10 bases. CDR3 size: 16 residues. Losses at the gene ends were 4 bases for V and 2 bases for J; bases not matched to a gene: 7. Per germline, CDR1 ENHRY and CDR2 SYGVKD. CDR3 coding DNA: TGTGCCATCAGTGGGGGACAGGGGAGTGTCAACTATGGCTACACCTTC. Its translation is CAISGGQGSVNYGYTF.